The entry below gives a single TCR beta chain sequence along with its context. Its antigen is unidentified. V trimming: 6 bases; J trimming: 5 bases; junction bases outside the gene matches: 7. CDR3 length equals 14 residues. Germline CDR1 reads SNHLY; CDR2 reads FYNNEI. This record comes from a study of cytomegalovirus exposure and HLA in healthy donors. Clones were sequenced by immunoSEQ multiplex PCR, and TCRdb holds only the in-frame ones, with some missing. The table shows approximately 150,000 clones, with roughly 87% occurring only once. General study findings and limits: Rare sequences made up most TCRs, while some public TCRs were found in many donors. Both high specificity and high sensitivity reportedly marked the classifier's diagnosis of cytomegalovirus status. Cytomegalovirus-associated TCR beta chains were listed, numbering roughly 150.

The V gene is TRBV2, the J gene TRBJ1-1; TRBD1 agrees at 9 bases. Material for sequencing was PBMCs. The TCR originated in a man aged 18 to 30 in good health and CMV-seropositive. The CDR3 region has the DNA TGTGCCAGCAGGAAGGAGACAGGGGGAACTGAAGCTTTCTTT. Protein: CASRKETGGTEAFF. Full variable domain (remainder filled in from reference TRBV2 and TRBJ1-1): EPEVTQTPSHQVTQMGQEVILRCVPISNHLYFYWYRQILGQKVEFLVSFYNNEISEKSEIFDDQFSVERPDGSNFTLKIRSTKLEDSAMYFCASRKETGGTEAFFGQGTRLTVV.